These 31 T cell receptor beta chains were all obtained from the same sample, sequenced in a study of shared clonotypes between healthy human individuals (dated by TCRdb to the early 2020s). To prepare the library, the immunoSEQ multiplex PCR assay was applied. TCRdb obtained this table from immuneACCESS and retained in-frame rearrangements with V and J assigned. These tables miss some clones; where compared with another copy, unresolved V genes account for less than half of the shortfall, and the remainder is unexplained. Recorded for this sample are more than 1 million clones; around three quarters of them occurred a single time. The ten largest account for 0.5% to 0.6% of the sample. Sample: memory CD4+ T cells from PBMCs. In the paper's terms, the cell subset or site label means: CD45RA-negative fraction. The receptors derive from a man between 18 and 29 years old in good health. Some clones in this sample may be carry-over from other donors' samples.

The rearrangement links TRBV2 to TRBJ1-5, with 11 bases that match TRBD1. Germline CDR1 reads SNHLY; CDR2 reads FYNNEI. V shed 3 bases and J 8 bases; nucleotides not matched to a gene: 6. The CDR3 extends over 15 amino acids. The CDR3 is CASSELGQGVEPQHF. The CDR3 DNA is TGTGCCAGCAGTGAGTTGGGACAGGGGGTAGAGCCCCAGCATTTT.

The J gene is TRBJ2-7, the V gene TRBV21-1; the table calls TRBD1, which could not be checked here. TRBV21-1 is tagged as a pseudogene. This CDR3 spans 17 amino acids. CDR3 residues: CASSKVGRVWGPYEQYF. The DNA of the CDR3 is TGTGCCAGCAGCAAAGTAGGCAGGGTTTGGGGCCCCTACGAGCAGTACTTC.

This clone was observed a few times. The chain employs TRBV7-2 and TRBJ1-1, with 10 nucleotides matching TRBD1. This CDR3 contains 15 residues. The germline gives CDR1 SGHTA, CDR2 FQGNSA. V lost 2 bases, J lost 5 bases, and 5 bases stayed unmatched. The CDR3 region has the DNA TGTGCCAGCAGCTTACTAGGACAGGGGGAAACTGAAGCTTTCTTT. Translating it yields CASSLLGQGETEAFF.

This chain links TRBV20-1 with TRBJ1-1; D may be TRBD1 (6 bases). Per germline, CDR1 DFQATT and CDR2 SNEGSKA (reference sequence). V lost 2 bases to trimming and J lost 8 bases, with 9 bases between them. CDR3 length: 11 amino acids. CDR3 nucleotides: TGCAGTGCTAGAAGACAGGAGGAAGCTTTCTTT. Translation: CSARRQEEAFF.

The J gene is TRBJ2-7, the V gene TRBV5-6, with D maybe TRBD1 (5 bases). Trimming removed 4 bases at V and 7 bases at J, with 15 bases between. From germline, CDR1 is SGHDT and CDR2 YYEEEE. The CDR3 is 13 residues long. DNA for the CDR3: TGTGCCAGCAGCGGGTTTTCAGGGTTTGAGCAGTACTTC. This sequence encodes CASSGFSGFEQYF.

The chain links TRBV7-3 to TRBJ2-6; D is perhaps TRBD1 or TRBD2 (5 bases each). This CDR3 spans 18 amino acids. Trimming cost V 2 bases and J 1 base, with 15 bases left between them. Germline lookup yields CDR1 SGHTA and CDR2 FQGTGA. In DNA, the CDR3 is TGTGCCAGCAGCTTAGTTCCCTGGGGCGGGTCTGGGGCCAACGTCCTGACTTTC. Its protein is CASSLVPWGGSGANVLTF.

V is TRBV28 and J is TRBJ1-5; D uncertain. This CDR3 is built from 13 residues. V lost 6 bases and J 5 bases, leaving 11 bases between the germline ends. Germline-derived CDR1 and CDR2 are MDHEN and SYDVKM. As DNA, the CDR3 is TGTGCCAGCAGCGCCAGGAGTCATCAGCCCCAGCATTTT. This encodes CASSARSHQPQHF.

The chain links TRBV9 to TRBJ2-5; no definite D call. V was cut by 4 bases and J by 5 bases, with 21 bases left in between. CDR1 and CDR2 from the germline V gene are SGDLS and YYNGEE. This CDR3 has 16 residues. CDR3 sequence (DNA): TGTGCCAGCAGCCCCGAAGGTCACCAACTTATGGAGACCCAGTACTTC. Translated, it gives CASSPEGHQLMETQYF. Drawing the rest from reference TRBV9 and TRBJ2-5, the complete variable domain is DSGVTQTPKHLITATGQRVTLRCSPRSGDLSVYWYQQSLDQGLQFLIQYYNGEERAKGNILERFSAQQFPDLHSELNLSSLELGDSALYFCASSPEGHQLMETQYFGPGTRLLVL.

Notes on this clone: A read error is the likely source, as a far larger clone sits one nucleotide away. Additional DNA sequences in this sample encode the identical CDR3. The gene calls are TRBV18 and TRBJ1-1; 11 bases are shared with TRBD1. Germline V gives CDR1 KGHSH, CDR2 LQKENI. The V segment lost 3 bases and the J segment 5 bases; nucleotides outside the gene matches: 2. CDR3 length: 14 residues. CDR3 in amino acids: CASSPGTGGTEAFF. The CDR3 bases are TGTGCCAGCTCACCGGGGACAGGGGGGACTGAAGCTTTCTTT.

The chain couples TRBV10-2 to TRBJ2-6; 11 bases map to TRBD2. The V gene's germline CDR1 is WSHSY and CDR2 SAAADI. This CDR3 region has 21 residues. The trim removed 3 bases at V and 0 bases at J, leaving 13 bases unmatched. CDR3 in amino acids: CASSEKRPGTSGFSGANVLTF. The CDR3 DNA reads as TGCGCCAGCAGTGAAAAGAGACCGGGGACTAGCGGCTTCTCTGGGGCCAACGTCCTGACTTTC.

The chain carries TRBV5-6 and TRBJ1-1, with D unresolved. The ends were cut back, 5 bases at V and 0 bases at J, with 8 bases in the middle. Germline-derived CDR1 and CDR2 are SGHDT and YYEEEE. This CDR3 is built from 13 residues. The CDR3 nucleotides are TGTGCCAGCAGGTTTGGGGTGAACACTGAAGCTTTCTTT. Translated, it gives CASRFGVNTEAFF.

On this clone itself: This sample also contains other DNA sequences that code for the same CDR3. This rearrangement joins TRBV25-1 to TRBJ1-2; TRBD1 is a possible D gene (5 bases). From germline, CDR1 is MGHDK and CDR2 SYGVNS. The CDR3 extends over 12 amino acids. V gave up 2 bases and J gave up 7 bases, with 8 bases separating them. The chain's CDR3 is CASSEQGRGYTF. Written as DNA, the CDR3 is TGTGCCAGCAGTGAACAGGGTCGTGGCTACACCTTC.

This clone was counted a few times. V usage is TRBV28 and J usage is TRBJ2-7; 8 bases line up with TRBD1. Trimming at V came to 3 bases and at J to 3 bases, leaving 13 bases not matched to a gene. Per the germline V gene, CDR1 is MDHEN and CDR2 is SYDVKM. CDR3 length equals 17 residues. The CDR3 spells CASSFRAGTGGNYEQYF. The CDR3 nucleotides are TGTGCCAGCAGTTTTCGGGCCGGGACAGGAGGGAACTACGAGCAGTACTTC.

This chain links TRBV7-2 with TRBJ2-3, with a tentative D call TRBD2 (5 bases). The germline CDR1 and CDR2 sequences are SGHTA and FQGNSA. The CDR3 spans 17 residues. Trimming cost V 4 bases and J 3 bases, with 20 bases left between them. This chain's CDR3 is CASSSRKSGGGTDTQYF. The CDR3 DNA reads TGTGCCAGCAGCTCGAGAAAGTCCGGAGGTGGGACAGATACGCAGTATTTT.

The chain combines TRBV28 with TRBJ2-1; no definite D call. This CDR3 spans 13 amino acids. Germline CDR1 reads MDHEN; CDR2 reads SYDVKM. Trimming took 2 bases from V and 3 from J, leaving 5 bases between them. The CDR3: CASSLPDYNEQFF. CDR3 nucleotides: TGTGCCAGCAGTTTACCAGACTACAATGAGCAGTTCTTC.

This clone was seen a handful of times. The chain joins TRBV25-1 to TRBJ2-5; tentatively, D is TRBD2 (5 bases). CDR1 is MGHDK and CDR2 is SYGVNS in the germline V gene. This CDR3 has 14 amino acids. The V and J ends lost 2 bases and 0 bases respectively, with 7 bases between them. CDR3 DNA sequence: TGTGCCAGCAGTGAAACGGGGTACCAAGAGACCCAGTACTTC. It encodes CASSETGYQETQYF.

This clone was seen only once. In nucleotides, the CDR3 is TGTGCCAGCAAGACAGGGATGGTGACTTTCTTT. It is translated as CASKTGMVTFF. The genes are TRBV27 and TRBJ1-1, with 7 bases identical to TRBD1. The CDR3 covers 11 residues. CDR1 and CDR2 from the germline V gene are MNHEY and SMNVEV (reference sequence). V lost 7 bases and J lost 12; bases outside the gene matches: 8.

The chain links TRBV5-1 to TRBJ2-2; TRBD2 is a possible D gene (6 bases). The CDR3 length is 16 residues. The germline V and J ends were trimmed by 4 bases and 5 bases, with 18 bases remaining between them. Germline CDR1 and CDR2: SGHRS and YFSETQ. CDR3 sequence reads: CASSERPGEGTGELFF. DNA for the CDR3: TGCGCCAGCAGCGAAAGACCGGGGGAAGGGACCGGGGAGCTGTTTTTT.

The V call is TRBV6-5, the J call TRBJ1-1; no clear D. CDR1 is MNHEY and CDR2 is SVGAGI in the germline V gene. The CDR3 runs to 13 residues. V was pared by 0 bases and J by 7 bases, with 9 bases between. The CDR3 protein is CASSYSGVSEAFF. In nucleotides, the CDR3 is TGTGCCAGCAGTTACTCCGGGGTTAGTGAAGCTTTCTTT.

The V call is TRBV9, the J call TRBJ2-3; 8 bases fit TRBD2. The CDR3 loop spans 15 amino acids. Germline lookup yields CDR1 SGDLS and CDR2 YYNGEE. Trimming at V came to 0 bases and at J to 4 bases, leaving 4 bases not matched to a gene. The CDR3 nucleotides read TGTGCCAGCAGCGTAGCTGCGCGGGGGGCAGATACGCAGTATTTT. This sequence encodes CASSVAARGADTQYF.

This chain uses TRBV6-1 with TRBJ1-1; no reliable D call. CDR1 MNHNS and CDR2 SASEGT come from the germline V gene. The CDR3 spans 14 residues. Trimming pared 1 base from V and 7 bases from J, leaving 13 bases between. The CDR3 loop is CASSEVVRRGEAFF. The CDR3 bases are TGTGCCAGCAGTGAAGTGGTCCGGCGAGGTGAAGCTTTCTTT.

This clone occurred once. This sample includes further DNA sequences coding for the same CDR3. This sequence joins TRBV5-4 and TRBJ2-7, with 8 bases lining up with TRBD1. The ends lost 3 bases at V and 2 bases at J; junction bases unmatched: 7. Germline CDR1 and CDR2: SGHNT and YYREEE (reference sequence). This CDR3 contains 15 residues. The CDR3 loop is CASSSPGQGTYEQYF. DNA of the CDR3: TGTGCCAGCAGCTCGCCCGGACAGGGAACCTACGAGCAGTACTTC. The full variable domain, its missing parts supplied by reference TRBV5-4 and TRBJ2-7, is ETGVTQSPTHLIKTRGQQVTLRCSSQSGHNTVSWYQQALGQGPQFIFQYYREEENGRGNFPPRFSGLQFPNYSSELNVNALELDDSALYLCASSSPGQGTYEQYFGPGTRLTVT.

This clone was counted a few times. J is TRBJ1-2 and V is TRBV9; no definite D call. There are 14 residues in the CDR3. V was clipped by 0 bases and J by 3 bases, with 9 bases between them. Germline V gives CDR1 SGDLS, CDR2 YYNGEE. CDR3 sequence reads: CASSVEAAYYGYTF. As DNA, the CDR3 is TGTGCCAGCAGCGTAGAGGCAGCTTACTATGGCTACACCTTC.

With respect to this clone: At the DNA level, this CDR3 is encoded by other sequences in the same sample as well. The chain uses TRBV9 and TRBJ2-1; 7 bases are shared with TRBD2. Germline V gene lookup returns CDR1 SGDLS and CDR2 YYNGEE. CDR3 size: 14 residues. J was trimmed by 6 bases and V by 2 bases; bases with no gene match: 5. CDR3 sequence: CASSVDPGGNEQFF. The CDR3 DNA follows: TGTGCCAGCAGCGTCGATCCGGGAGGCAATGAGCAGTTCTTC.

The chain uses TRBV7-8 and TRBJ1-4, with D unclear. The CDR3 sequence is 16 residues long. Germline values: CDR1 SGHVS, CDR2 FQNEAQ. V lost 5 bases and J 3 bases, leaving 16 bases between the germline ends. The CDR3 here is CASSPQRAFPNEKLFF. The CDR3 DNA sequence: TGTGCCAGCAGCCCTCAGAGGGCGTTTCCTAATGAAAAACTGTTTTTT.

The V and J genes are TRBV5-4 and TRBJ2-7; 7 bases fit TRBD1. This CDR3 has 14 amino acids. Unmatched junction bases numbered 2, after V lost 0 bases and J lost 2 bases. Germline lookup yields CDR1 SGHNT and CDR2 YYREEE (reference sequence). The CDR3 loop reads CASSLGGQTYEQYF. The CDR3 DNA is TGTGCCAGCAGCTTGGGGGGACAGACCTACGAGCAGTACTTC.

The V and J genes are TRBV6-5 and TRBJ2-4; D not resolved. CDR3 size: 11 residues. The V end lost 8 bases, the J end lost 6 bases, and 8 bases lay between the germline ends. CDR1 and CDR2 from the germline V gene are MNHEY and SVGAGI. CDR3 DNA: TGTGCCAGCGCAAAAGGAAACATTCAGTACTTC. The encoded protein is CASAKGNIQYF.

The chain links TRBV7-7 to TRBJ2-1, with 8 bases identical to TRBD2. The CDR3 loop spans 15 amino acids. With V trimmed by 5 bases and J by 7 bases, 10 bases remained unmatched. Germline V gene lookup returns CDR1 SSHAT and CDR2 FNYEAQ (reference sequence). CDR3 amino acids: CASSPKAGVTNEQFF. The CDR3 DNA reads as TGTGCCAGCAGCCCCAAAGCGGGAGTAACTAATGAGCAGTTCTTC.

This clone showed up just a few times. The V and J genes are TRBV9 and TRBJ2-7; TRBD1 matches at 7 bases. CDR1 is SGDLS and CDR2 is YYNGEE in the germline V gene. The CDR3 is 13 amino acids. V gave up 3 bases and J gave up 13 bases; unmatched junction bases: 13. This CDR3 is CASSAEVQGPNYF. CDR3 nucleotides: TGTGCCAGCAGCGCGGAGGTACAGGGGCCCAACTACTTC.

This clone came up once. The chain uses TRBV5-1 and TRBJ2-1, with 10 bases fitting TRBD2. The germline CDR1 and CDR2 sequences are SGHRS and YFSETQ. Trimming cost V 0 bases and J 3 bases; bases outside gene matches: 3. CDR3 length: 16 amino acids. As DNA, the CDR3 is TGCGCCAGCAGCTTGGCGGCTAGCGGGAGCTACAATGAGCAGTTCTTC. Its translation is CASSLAASGSYNEQFF.

This CDR3 reads CASSQFTGGNAEQYF. In DNA form, the CDR3 reads TGCGCCAGCAGCCAATTTACCGGGGGCAACGCCGAGCAGTACTTC. The rearrangement links TRBV4-3 to TRBJ2-7, with D possibly called TRBD1 or TRBD2 (6 bases each). The germline V gene has CDR1 LGHNA and CDR2 YSLEER. The CDR3 covers 15 residues. V lost 2 bases and J 6 bases, leaving 17 bases between the germline ends.